This T cell receptor beta chain is drawn from a study of blood T cell repertoires in COVID-19. Trimming stripped 4 bases from V and 12 bases from J, with 10 bases between. The CDR3 is made up of 11 amino acids. CDR1 and CDR2 (germline): LGHDT, YNNKEL (reference sequence). Libraries were prepared by immunoSEQ multiplex PCR; TCRdb keeps only in-frame clonotypes and omits some of them. The profile shows under 250,000 clones, 75% to 90% of them singletons. Material: peripheral blood. This receptor was obtained from a man between 60 and 75 years old who had recovered from COVID-19. This chain uses TRBV3-1 (or the pseudogene TRBV3-2) with TRBJ2-4; D is unclear. The CDR3 reads CASSRAENQYF. CDR3 DNA: TGTGCCAGCAGCCGAGCCGAGAATCAGTACTTC.